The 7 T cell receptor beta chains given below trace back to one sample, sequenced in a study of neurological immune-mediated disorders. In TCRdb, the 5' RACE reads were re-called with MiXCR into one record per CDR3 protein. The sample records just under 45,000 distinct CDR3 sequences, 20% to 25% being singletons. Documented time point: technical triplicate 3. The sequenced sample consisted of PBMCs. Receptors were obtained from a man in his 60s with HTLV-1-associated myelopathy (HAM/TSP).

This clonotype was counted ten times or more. The chain's CDR3 is CSAGRQGRDYEQYF. In DNA, the CDR3 is TGCAGTGCTGGGAGACAGGGCAGGGACTACGAGCAGTACTTC. J is TRBJ2-7 and V is TRBV20-1; 7 positions agree with TRBD1. The CDR3 is made up of 14 amino acids. The germline gives CDR1 DFQATT, CDR2 SNEGSKA (reference sequence). Trimming at V came to 5 bases and at J to 3 bases, leaving 10 bases not matched to a gene.

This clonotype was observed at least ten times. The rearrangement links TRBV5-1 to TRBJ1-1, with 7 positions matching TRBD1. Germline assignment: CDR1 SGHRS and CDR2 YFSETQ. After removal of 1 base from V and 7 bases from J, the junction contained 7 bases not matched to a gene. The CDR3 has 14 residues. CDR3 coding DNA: TGCGCCAGCAGCTTGAATACAGGGGCCTTTGAAGCTTTCTTT. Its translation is CASSLNTGAFEAFF.

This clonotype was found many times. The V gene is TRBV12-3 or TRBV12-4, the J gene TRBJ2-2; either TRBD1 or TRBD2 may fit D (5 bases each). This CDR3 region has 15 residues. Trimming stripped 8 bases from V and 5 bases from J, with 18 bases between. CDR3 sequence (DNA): TGTGCCAGCCTCCACGGCCAGGGACGGACCGGGGAGCTGTTTTTT. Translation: CASLHGQGRTGELFF.

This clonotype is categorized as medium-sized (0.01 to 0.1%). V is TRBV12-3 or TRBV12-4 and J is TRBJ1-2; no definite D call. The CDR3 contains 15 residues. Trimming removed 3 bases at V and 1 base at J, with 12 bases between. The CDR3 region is CASSFSLRFNYGYTF. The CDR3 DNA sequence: TGTGCCAGCAGTTTTTCCCTGCGTTTTAACTATGGCTACACCTTC.

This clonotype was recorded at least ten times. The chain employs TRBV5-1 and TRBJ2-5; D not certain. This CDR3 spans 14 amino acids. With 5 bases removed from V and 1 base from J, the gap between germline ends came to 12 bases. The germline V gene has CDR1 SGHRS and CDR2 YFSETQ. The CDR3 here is CASRSTATQETQYF. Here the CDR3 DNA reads TGCGCCAGCAGATCGACCGCTACCCAAGAGACCCAGTACTTC.

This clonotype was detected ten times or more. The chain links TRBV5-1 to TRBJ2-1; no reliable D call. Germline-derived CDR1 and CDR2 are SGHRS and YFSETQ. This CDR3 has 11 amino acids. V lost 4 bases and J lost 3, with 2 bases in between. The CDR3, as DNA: TGCGCCAGCAGCCTCTACAATGAGCAGTTCTTC. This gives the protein CASSLYNEQFF.

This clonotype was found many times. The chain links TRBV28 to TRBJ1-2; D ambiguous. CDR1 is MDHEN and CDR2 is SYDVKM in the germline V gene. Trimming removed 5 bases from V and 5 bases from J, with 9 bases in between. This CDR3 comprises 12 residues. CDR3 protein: CASSIRPYGYTF. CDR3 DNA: TGTGCCAGCAGTATCCGGCCATATGGCTACACCTTC.